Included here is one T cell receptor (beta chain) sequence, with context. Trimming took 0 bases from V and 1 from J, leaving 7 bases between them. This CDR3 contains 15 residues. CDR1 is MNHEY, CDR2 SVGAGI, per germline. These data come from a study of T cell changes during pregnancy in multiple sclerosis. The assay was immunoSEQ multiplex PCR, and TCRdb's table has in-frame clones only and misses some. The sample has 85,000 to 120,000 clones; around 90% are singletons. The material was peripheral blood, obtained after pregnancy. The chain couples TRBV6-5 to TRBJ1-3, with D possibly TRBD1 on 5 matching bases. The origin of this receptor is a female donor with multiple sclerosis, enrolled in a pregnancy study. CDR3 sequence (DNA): TGTGCCAGCAGTTACTCGGGGACTTCTGGAAACACCATATATTTT. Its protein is CASSYSGTSGNTIYF.